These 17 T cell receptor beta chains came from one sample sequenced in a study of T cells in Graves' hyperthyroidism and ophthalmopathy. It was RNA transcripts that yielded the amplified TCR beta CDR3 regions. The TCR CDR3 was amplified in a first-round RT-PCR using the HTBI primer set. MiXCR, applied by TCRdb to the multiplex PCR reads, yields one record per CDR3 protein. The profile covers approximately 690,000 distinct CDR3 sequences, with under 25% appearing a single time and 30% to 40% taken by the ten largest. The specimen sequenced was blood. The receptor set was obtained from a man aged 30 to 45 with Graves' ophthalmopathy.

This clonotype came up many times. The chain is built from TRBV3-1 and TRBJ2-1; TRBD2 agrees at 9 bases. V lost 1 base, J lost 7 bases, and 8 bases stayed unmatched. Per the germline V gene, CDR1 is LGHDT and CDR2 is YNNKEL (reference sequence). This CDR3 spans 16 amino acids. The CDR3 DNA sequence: TGTGCCAGCAGCCAAGCGGCTAGCGGGAATCGAAATGAGCAGTTCTTC. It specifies CASSQAASGNRNEQFF.

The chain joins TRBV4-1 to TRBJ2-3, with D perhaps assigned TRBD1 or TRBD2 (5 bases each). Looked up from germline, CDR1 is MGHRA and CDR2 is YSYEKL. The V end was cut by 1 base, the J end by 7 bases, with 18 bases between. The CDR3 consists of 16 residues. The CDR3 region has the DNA TGCGCCAGCAGCCAAGGTGGGGACGGACCCGCAAATACGCAGTATTTT. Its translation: CASSQGGDGPANTQYF.

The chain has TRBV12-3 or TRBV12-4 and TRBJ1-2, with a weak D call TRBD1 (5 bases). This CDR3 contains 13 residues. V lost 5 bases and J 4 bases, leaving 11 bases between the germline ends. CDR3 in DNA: TGTGCCAGCAGTGTCGGGGGGATCTATGGCTACACCTTC. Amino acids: CASSVGGIYGYTF.

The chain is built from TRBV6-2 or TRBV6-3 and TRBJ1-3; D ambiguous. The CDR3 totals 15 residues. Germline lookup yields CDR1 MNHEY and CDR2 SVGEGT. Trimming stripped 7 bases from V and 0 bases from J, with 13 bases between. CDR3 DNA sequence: TGTGCCAGCACCCCTGAGTGGGACTCTGGAAACACCATATATTTT. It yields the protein CASTPEWDSGNTIYF.

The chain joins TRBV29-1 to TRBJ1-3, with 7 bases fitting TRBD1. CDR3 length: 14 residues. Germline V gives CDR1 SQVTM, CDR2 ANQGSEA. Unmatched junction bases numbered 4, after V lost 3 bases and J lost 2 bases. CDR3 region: CSVDHTGAGNTIYF. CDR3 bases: TGCAGCGTTGACCATACAGGGGCTGGAAACACCATATATTTT.

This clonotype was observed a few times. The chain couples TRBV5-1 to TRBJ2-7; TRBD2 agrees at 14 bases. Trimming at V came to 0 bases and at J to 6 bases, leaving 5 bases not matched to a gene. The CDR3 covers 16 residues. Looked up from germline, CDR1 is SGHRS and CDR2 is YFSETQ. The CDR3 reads CASSLVGLAGEGEQYF. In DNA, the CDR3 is TGCGCCAGCAGCTTGGTGGGACTAGCGGGAGAGGGCGAGCAGTACTTC. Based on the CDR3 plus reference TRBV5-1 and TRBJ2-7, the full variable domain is KAGVTQTPRYLIKTRGQQVTLSCSPISGHRSVSWYQQTPGQGLQFLFEYFSETQRNKGNFPGRFSGRQFSNSRSEMNVSTLELGDSALYLCASSLVGLAGEGEQYFGPGTRLTVT.

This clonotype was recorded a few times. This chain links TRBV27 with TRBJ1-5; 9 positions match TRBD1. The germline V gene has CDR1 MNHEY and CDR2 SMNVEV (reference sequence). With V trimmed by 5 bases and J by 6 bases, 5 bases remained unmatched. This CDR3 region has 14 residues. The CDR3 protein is CASSQGQGLQPQHF. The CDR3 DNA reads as TGTGCCAGCAGTCAGGGACAGGGACTTCAGCCCCAGCATTTT.

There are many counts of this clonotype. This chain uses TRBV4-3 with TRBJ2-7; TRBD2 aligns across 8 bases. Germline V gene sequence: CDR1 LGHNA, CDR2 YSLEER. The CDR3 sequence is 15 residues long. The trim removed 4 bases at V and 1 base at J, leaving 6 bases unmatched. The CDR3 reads CASSLQRERSYEQYF. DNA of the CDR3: TGCGCCAGCAGCCTCCAGCGGGAGAGGTCCTACGAGCAGTACTTC.

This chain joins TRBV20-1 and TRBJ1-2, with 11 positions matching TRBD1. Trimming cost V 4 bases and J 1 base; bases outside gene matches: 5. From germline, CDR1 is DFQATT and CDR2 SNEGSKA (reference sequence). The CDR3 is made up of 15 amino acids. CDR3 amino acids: CSATDRGPFNYGYTF. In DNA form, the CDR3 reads TGCAGTGCTACGGACAGGGGGCCCTTTAACTATGGCTACACCTTC.

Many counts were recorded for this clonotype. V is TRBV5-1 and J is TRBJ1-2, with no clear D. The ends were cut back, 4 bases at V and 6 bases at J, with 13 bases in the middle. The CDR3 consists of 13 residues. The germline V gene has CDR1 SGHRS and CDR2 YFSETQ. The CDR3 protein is CASSRSSTDGYTF. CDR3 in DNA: TGCGCCAGCAGCCGCAGCTCGACTGATGGCTACACCTTC.

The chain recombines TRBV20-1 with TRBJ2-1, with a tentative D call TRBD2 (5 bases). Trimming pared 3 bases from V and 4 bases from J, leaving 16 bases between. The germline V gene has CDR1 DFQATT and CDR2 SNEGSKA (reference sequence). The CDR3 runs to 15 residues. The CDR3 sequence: CSASTDYSPYNEQFF. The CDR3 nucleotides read TGCAGTGCTAGTACCGACTACTCACCTTACAATGAGCAGTTCTTC.

CDR3 coding DNA: TGTGCCAGCAGTATTATTGGGAGTTCCTACAATGAGCAGTTCTTC. Translated, it gives CASSIIGSSYNEQFF. The rearrangement links TRBV28 to TRBJ2-1, with D possibly TRBD2 on 5 matching bases. Per the germline V gene, CDR1 is MDHEN and CDR2 is SYDVKM. Trimming took 5 bases from V and 1 from J, leaving 12 bases between them. This CDR3 has 15 residues.

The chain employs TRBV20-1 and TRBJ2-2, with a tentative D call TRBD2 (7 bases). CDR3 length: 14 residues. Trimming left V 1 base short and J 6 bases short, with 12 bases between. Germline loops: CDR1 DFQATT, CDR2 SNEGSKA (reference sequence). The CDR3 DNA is TGCAGTGCTAGAGCGGGGGGCTCGGCCGGGGAGCTGTTTTTT. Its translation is CSARAGGSAGELFF.

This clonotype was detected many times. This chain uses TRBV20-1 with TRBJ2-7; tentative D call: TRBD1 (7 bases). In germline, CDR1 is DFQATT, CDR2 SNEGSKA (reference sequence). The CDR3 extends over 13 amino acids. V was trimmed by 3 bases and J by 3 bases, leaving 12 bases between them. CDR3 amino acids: CSASGQGGYEQYF. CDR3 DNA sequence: TGCAGTGCTAGTGGGCAGGGGGGCTACGAGCAGTACTTC.

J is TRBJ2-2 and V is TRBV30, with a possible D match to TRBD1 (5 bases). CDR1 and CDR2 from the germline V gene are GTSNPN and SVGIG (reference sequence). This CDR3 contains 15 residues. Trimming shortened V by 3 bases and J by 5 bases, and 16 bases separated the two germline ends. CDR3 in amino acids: CAWSLDSLGTGELFF. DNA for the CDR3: TGTGCCTGGAGCCTAGACAGCCTGGGGACCGGGGAGCTGTTTTTT.

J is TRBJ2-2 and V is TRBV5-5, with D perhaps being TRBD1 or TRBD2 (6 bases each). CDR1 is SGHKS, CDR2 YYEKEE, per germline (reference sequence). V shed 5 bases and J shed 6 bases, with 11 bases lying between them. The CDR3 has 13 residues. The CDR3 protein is CASSQGGSGELFF. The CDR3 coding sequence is TGTGCCAGCAGTCAAGGGGGGTCCGGGGAGCTGTTTTTT.

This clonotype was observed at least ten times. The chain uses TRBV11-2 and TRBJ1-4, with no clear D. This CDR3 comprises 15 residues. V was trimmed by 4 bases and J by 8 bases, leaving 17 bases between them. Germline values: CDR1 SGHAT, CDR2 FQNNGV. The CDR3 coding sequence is TGTGCCAGCAGCTCTACCCCGGGTCGAAAGGAAAAACTGTTTTTT. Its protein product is CASSSTPGRKEKLFF. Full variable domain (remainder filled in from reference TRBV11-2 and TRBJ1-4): EAGVAQSPRYKIIEKRQSVAFWCNPISGHATLYWYQQILGQGPKLLIQFQNNGVVDDSQLPKDRFSAERLKGVDSTLKIQPAKLEDSAVYLCASSSTPGRKEKLFFGSGTQLSVL.